These 20 T cell receptor beta chains originate from one sample sequenced in a study of blood T cell repertoires in COVID-19. TCRdb's table, derived via immunoSEQ multiplex PCR, lists solely in-frame clones and lacks some. The table includes roughly 180,000 clones, 80% to 90% detected once. The material sequenced was peripheral blood. The receptors were sampled from a woman of 80 years or more with COVID-19, enrolled during active disease.

J is TRBJ1-5 and V is TRBV18; 7 positions agree with TRBD1. V gave up 1 base and J gave up 5 bases; unmatched junction bases: 2. This CDR3 is built from 14 residues. Germline V CDR1 and CDR2: KGHSH, LQKENI. The CDR3 DNA is TGTGCCAGCTCACCACAGACAGGGCATCAGCCCCAGCATTTT. Protein: CASSPQTGHQPQHF. Supplemented by reference TRBV18 and TRBJ1-5, the full variable domain reads NAGVMQNPRHLVRRRGQEARLRCSPMKGHSHVYWYRQLPEEGLKFMVYLQKENIIDESGMPKERFSAEFPKEGPSILRIQQVVRGDSAAYFCASSPQTGHQPQHFGDGTRLSIL.

This clone was observed a single time. This sequence joins TRBV7-2 and TRBJ2-5; 10 bases are a match to TRBD2. The CDR3 is 17 residues long. Germline assignment: CDR1 SGHTA and CDR2 FQGNSA. Germline trimming cut 5 bases from V and 5 bases from J; bases unmatched to any gene: 14. Here the CDR3 reads CASSPAFSGGAWETQYF. The CDR3 DNA sequence: TGTGCCAGCAGCCCGGCCTTCAGCGGGGGGGCTTGGGAGACCCAGTACTTC.

The rearrangement joins TRBV29-1 to TRBJ2-1; 11 nucleotides align to TRBD1. Looked up from germline, CDR1 is SQVTM and CDR2 is ANQGSEA. The CDR3 sequence is 14 residues long. V shed 4 bases and J 7 bases; nucleotides not matched to a gene: 6. CDR3 loop: CSVVGQGAWNEQFF. The CDR3 DNA sequence: TGCAGCGTTGTAGGACAGGGGGCATGGAATGAGCAGTTCTTC.

The chain employs TRBV5-4 and TRBJ2-4; tentative D call: TRBD2 (6 bases). This CDR3 contains 12 residues. From germline, CDR1 is SGHNT and CDR2 YYREEE (reference sequence). The CDR3 loop is CAYLRGGNIQYF. CDR3 coding DNA: TGTGCGTACCTAAGAGGAGGGAACATTCAGTACTTC. Complete variable domain (other parts from reference TRBV5-4 and TRBJ2-4): ETGVTQSPTHLIKTRGQQVTLRCSSQSGHNTVSWYQQALGQGPQFIFQYYREEENGRGNFPPRFSGLQFPNYSSELNVNALELDDSALYLCAYLRGGNIQYFGAGTRLSVL.

The CDR3 sequence is CASSIEGTDGDEQYF. The CDR3 coding sequence is TGTGCCAGTAGTATAGAAGGGACAGATGGGGACGAGCAGTACTTC. The chain uses TRBV19 and TRBJ2-7, with 7 bases that match TRBD1. This CDR3 comprises 15 residues. The V gene end was trimmed by 0 bases and the J gene end by 5 bases; junction bases not matched to a gene: 7. Germline loops: CDR1 LNHDA, CDR2 SQIVND (reference sequence).

The genes are TRBV4-2 and TRBJ1-3; D is perhaps TRBD1 (6 bases). Germline V gene data show CDR1 as LGHNA and CDR2 as YNFKEQ. Between the trimmed V and J ends, which lost 1 base and 0 bases, there was a span of 16 bases. The CDR3 is 18 residues long. In nucleotides, the CDR3 is TGTGCCAGCAGCCAAGTCTTGGGGGGGCATCTCTCTGGAAACACCATATATTTT. Amino acids: CASSQVLGGHLSGNTIYF.

The sample holds one count of this clone. The chain couples TRBV11-2 to TRBJ2-7; TRBD2 is a possible D gene (7 bases). The CDR3 spans 16 residues. V was trimmed by 2 bases and J by 2 bases, leaving 16 bases between them. The germline CDR1 and CDR2 sequences are SGHAT and FQNNGV. For the CDR3, the DNA is TGTGCCAGCAGCTTAAGGGGGGGTAGCGGAACCTACGAGCAGTACTTC. Amino acids: CASSLRGGSGTYEQYF. The full variable domain, in which reference TRBV11-2 and TRBJ2-7 provide the parts outside the CDR3, is EAGVAQSPRYKIIEKRQSVAFWCNPISGHATLYWYQQILGQGPKLLIQFQNNGVVDDSQLPKDRFSAERLKGVDSTLKIQPAKLEDSAVYLCASSLRGGSGTYEQYFGPGTRLTVT.

This sequence joins TRBV4-2 and TRBJ2-7, with 7 bases aligning to TRBD2. The CDR3 has 14 residues. In germline, CDR1 is LGHNA, CDR2 YNFKEQ. The V gene end was trimmed by 1 base and the J gene end by 4 bases; junction bases not matched to a gene: 4. The CDR3 is CASSQGDYQYEQYF. CDR3 in DNA: TGTGCCAGCAGCCAAGGGGACTACCAATACGAGCAGTACTTC.

V gene TRBV21-1 combines with J gene TRBJ2-2; TRBD1, the table's D call, lacks a check against the DNA. TRBV21-1 has pseudogene status. This CDR3 has 15 residues. The CDR3 nucleotides read TGTGCCAGCAGCATCGGACAGGGGGGAACCGGGGAGCTGTTTTTT. This translates into CASSIGQGGTGELFF.

The chain employs TRBV11-2 and TRBJ1-3, with unresolved D. The CDR3 contains 15 residues. The ends were cut back, 3 bases at V and 0 bases at J, with 9 bases in the middle. Germline V gene sequence: CDR1 SGHAT, CDR2 FQNNGV. The CDR3 region has the DNA TGTGCCAGCAGCTTCAACAGCTACTCTGGAAACACCATATATTTT. This sequence encodes CASSFNSYSGNTIYF.

The sample holds a few counts of this clone. The V call is TRBV28, the J call TRBJ2-7, with 9 bases identical to TRBD2. The CDR3 sequence is 13 residues long. Per the germline V gene, CDR1 is MDHEN and CDR2 is SYDVKM. Germline trimming cut 5 bases from V and 12 bases from J; bases unmatched to any gene: 11. In nucleotides, the CDR3 is TGTGCCAGCAGTGCCCCCGGGACTAGCAATGCGTACTTC. It codes for CASSAPGTSNAYF.

The chain joins TRBV6-5 to TRBJ2-7, with 8 bases lining up with TRBD2. CDR1 is MNHEY, CDR2 SVGAGI, per germline. CDR3 length: 15 residues. V lost 2 bases to trimming and J lost 0 bases; unmatched junction nucleotides: 3. The DNA for the CDR3 is TGTGCCAGCAGTTACGGCGGGAGGCCCTCCTACGAGCAGTACTTC. As protein: CASSYGGRPSYEQYF.

This chain uses TRBV6-5 with TRBJ2-5; 10 bases fit TRBD2. From germline, CDR1 is MNHEY and CDR2 SVGAGI. The CDR3 runs 14 residues. V was pared by 5 bases and J by 2 bases, with 2 bases of the junction left unmatched. The CDR3 region is CASSQGLAQETQYF. The CDR3 DNA reads as TGTGCCAGCAGTCAGGGACTAGCGCAAGAGACCCAGTACTTC.

The V call is TRBV5-8, the J call TRBJ2-7; tentative D call: TRBD2 (5 bases). Germline V CDR1 and CDR2: SGHTS, YDEGEE. Trimming removed 0 bases at V and 7 bases at J, with 11 bases between. The CDR3 consists of 13 residues. The CDR3 reads CASSLGRPGEQYF. The DNA of the CDR3 is TGTGCCAGCAGCTTGGGCAGGCCGGGGGAGCAGTACTTC. Based on the CDR3 plus reference TRBV5-8 and TRBJ2-7, the full variable domain is EAGVTQSPTHLIKTRGQQATLRCSPISGHTSVYWYQQALGLGLQFLLWYDEGEERNRGNFPPRFSGRQFPNYSSELNVNALELEDSALYLCASSLGRPGEQYFGPGTRLTVT.

In its sample, this clone was seen a few times. This rearrangement joins TRBV7-2 to TRBJ1-2; perhaps TRBD1 as D (6 bases). V was trimmed by 4 bases and J by 3 bases, leaving 9 bases between them. Germline V gene lookup returns CDR1 SGHTA and CDR2 FQGNSA. The CDR3 length is 13 residues. The CDR3 DNA reads as TGTGCCAGCAGCTCTCAGGGGTACTATGGCTACACCTTC. Amino acid sequence: CASSSQGYYGYTF.

J is TRBJ1-2 and V is TRBV27; TRBD1 matches at 8 bases. Germline CDR1 reads MNHEY; CDR2 reads SMNVEV (reference sequence). This CDR3 spans 16 amino acids. J lost 4 bases, V lost 5 bases, and 12 bases had no gene match. CDR3 DNA: TGTGCCAGCAGTCAGTCCCCCGGACAGGGATCCTATGGCTACACCTTC. Its translation: CASSQSPGQGSYGYTF.

The rearrangement links TRBV28 to TRBJ1-4; D remains ambiguous. The CDR3 extends over 16 amino acids. With 3 bases removed from V and 8 bases from J, the gap between germline ends came to 19 bases. The V gene's germline CDR1 is MDHEN and CDR2 SYDVKM. In nucleotides, the CDR3 is TGTGCCAGCAGTTTTTTTCCAGGCGCGAAGTGGGAAAAACTGTTTTTT. This gives the protein CASSFFPGAKWEKLFF.

V is TRBV9 and J is TRBJ2-6, with 9 bases aligning to TRBD1. The CDR3 consists of 19 residues. The germline V gene has CDR1 SGDLS and CDR2 YYNGEE. V shed 3 bases, J shed 2 bases, and the junction held 12 bases outside the gene matches. The CDR3 DNA sequence: TGTGCCAGCAGCGCCTCAACGGACAGGGGACGGGCTGGGGCCAACGTCCTGACTTTC. The encoded protein is CASSASTDRGRAGANVLTF.

V and J are TRBV7-9 and TRBJ2-7; 8 bases align to TRBD1. CDR3 length: 14 residues. V lost 2 bases to trimming and J lost 3 bases; unmatched junction nucleotides: 3. The V gene's germline CDR1 is SEHNR and CDR2 FQNEAQ (reference sequence). The CDR3 region is CASSLSGQGYEQYF. The CDR3 nucleotides read TGTGCCAGCAGCTTATCCGGACAGGGCTACGAGCAGTACTTC. The complete variable domain, with remaining parts taken from reference TRBV7-9 and TRBJ2-7, reads DTGVSQNPRHKITKRGQNVTFRCDPISEHNRLYWYRQTLGQGPEFLTYFQNEAQLEKSRLLSDRFSAERPKGSFSTLEIQRTEQGDSAMYLCASSLSGQGYEQYFGPGTRLTVT.

The chain has TRBV12-5 and TRBJ2-1; the D is unclear. This CDR3 is built from 12 residues. Germline assignment: CDR1 LGHNT and CDR2 FRNRAP. V shed 3 bases and J shed 4 bases, with 4 bases lying between them. The CDR3 reads CASGFMYNEQFF. CDR3 DNA: TGTGCTAGTGGTTTTATGTACAATGAGCAGTTCTTC.